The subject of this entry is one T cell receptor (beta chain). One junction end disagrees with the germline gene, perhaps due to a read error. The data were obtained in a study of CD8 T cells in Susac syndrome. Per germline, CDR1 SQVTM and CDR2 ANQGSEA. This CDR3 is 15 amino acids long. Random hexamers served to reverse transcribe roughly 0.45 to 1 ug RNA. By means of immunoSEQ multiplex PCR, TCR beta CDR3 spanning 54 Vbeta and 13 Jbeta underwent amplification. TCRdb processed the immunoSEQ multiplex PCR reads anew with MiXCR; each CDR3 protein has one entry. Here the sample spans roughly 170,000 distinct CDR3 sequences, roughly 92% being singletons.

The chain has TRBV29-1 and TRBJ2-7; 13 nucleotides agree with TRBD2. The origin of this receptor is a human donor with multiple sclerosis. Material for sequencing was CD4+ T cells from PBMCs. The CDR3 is CSVEVGWTSGRVLYF. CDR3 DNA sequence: TGCAGCGTCGAAGTGGGATGGACTAGCGGGAGAGTTTTGTACTTC.